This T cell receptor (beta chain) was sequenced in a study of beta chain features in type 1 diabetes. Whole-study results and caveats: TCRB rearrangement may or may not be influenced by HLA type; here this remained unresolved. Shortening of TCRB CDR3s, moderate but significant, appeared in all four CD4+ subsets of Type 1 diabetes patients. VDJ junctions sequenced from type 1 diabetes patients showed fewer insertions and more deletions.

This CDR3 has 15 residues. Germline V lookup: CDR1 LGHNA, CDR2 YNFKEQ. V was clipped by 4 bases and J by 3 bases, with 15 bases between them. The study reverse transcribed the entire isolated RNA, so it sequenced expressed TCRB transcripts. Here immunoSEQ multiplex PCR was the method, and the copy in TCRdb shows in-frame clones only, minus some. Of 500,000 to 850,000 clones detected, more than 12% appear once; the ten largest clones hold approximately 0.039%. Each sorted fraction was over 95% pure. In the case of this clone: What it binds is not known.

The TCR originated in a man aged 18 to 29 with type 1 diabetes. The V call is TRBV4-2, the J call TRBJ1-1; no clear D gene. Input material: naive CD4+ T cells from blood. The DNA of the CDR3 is TGTGCCAGCAGCCCAAGGAAGGGCTTGGACACTGAAGCTTTCTTT. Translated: CASSPRKGLDTEAFF.